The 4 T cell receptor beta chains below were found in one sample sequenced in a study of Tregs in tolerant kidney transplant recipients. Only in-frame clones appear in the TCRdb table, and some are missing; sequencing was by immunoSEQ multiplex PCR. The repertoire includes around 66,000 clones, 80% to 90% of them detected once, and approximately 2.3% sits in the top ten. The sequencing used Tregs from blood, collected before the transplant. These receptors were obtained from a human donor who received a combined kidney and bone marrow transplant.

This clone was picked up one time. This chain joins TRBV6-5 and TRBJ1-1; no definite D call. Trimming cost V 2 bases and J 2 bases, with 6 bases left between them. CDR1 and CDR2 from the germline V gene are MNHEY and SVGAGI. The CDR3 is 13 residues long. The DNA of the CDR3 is TGTGCCAGCAGTTACCTCTCAAACACTGAAGCTTTCTTT. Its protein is CASSYLSNTEAFF.

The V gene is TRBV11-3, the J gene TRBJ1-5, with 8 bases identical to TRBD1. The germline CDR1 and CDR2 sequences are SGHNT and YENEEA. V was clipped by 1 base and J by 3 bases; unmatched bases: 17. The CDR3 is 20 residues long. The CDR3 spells CASSLVSVTGVEKNNQPQHF. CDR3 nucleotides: TGTGCCAGCAGCTTAGTTTCCGTGACAGGGGTGGAAAAAAACAATCAGCCCCAGCATTTT.

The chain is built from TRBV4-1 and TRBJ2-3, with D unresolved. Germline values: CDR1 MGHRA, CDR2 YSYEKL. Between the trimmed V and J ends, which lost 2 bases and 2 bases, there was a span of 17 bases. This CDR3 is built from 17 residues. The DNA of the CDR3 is TGCGCCAGCAGCCAATCGAACGGGCGAGCCTACACAGATACGCAGTATTTT. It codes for CASSQSNGRAYTDTQYF.

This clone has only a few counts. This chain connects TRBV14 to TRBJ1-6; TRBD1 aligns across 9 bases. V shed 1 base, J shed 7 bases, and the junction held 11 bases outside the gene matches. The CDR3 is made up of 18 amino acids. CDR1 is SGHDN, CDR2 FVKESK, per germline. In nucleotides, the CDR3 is TGTGCCAGCAGCCAAGTCTACCACTTGACAGGGGGGAATTCACCCCTCCACTTT. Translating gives CASSQVYHLTGGNSPLHF.